Listed here are 29 T cell receptor beta chains from one sample, sequenced in a study of identifying expanded T cells in peripheral blood. Sequencing was performed with immunoSEQ multiplex PCR; in TCRdb, only in-frame clones are kept and a portion is missing. The sample holds roughly 130,000 clones, approximately 86% seen once. Sequencing was done on a sample of blood. The source is a person aged 18 to 75 in good health.

This chain connects TRBV28 to TRBJ2-7; 7 bases align to TRBD1. V shed 3 bases, J shed 0 bases, and the junction held 14 bases outside the gene matches. Looked up from germline, CDR1 is MDHEN and CDR2 is SYDVKM. CDR3 length: 18 amino acids. CDR3 sequence reads: CASSFAYTPGTASYEQYF. CDR3 in DNA: TGTGCCAGCAGTTTCGCTTACACGCCCGGGACAGCCTCCTACGAGCAGTACTTC.

With regard to this clone: Other DNA sequences in this sample translate to the same CDR3. The chain uses TRBV9 and TRBJ1-1; D unresolved. This CDR3 is built from 14 residues. Germline V gene sequence: CDR1 SGDLS, CDR2 YYNGEE. The germline V and J ends were trimmed by 0 bases and 0 bases, with 6 bases remaining between them. The CDR3 DNA reads TGTGCCAGCAGCGTAGGGCAGCTGAACACTGAAGCTTTCTTT. This translates into CASSVGQLNTEAFF. Based on the CDR3 plus reference TRBV9 and TRBJ1-1, the full variable domain is DSGVTQTPKHLITATGQRVTLRCSPRSGDLSVYWYQQSLDQGLQFLIQYYNGEERAKGNILERFSAQQFPDLHSELNLSSLELGDSALYFCASSVGQLNTEAFFGQGTRLTVV.

On this clone itself: The junction does not match germline at one end; this may be a read error. The rearrangement joins TRBV7-2 to TRBJ1-5, with D uncertain. The CDR3 loop spans 13 amino acids. The V gene's germline CDR1 is SGHTA and CDR2 FQGNSA. The CDR3 protein is CASSLGSTQPQHF. DNA of the CDR3: TGTGCCAGCAGCTTAGGTAGCACTCAGCCCCAGCATTTT.

This clone showed up just a few times. The V gene is TRBV7-8, the J gene TRBJ2-7; 7 nucleotides agree with TRBD2. The CDR3 is made up of 16 amino acids. The germline gives CDR1 SGHVS, CDR2 FQNEAQ. The junction had 11 bases not matched to a gene; V was cut back by 5 bases and J by 1 base. CDR3 in DNA: TGTGCCAGCAGCCCAAGAACGGGACTAATTTCCTACGAGCAGTACTTC. This translates into CASSPRTGLISYEQYF.

This chain connects TRBV5-4 to TRBJ1-4; possible D gene TRBD1, 6 bases. This CDR3 region has 15 residues. The V gene's germline CDR1 is SGHNT and CDR2 YYREEE (reference sequence). Deletions cut 0 bases from V and 3 bases from J, with 9 bases between. Here the CDR3 DNA reads TGTGCCAGCAGCTTGGAGGGGACATCTAATGAAAAACTGTTTTTT. Its protein is CASSLEGTSNEKLFF.

The chain carries TRBV5-4 and TRBJ2-1; D is undetermined. Germline-derived CDR1 and CDR2 are SGHNT and YYREEE (reference sequence). Trimming pared 4 bases from V and 3 bases from J, leaving 5 bases between. This CDR3 contains 12 residues. CDR3 in DNA: TGTGCCAGCAGCATGAACTACAATGAGCAGTTCTTC. Residues: CASSMNYNEQFF.

This chain uses TRBV5-1 with TRBJ2-3; 10 bases map to TRBD2. The CDR3 has 15 residues. The junction had 11 bases not matched to a gene; V was cut back by 5 bases and J by 8 bases. The germline CDR1 and CDR2 sequences are SGHRS and YFSETQ. The chain's CDR3 is CASRRTSGAEGTQYF. CDR3 nucleotide sequence: TGCGCCAGCAGGCGGACTAGCGGAGCTGAGGGTACGCAGTATTTT.

J is TRBJ1-5 and V is TRBV19, with TRBD1 matching over 7 bases. There are 15 residues in the CDR3. V gave up 9 bases and J gave up 4 bases; unmatched junction bases: 12. The V gene's germline CDR1 is LNHDA and CDR2 SQIVND (reference sequence). In DNA form, the CDR3 reads TGTGCCAGCCGGACGGGACAGAACCTGAATCAGCCCCAGCATTTT. It translates to CASRTGQNLNQPQHF.

This chain links TRBV27 with TRBJ1-1; no clear D gene. V was clipped by 3 bases and J by 5 bases, with 16 bases between them. The CDR3 contains 15 residues. CDR1 is MNHEY and CDR2 is SMNVEV in the germline V gene (reference sequence). CDR3 bases: TGTGCCAGCAGTTTTAAAGGGTCTTTGAGAACTGAAGCTTTCTTT. Protein: CASSFKGSLRTEAFF.

The V call is TRBV5-6, the J call TRBJ2-2; a possible D gene is TRBD2 (7 bases). Trimming removed 1 base from V and 2 bases from J, with 12 bases in between. Germline V gives CDR1 SGHDT, CDR2 YYEEEE. There are 16 residues in the CDR3. This CDR3 reads CASSLRGGPNTGELFF. For the CDR3, the DNA is TGTGCCAGCAGCTTGAGGGGGGGCCCTAACACCGGGGAGCTGTTTTTT. The variable domain in full, completed from reference TRBV5-6 and TRBJ2-2, reads DAGVTQSPTHLIKTRGQQVTLRCSPKSGHDTVSWYQQALGQGPQFIFQYYEEEERQRGNFPDRFSGHQFPNYSSELNVNALLLGDSALYLCASSLRGGPNTGELFFGEGSRLTVL.

This clone was observed a handful of times. V gene TRBV11-2 combines with J gene TRBJ2-7, with 7 positions matching TRBD2. J lost 7 bases, V lost 5 bases, and 14 bases had no gene match. Germline CDR1 SGHAT, CDR2 FQNNGV. This CDR3 region has 15 residues. The CDR3 reads CASSPAVLREGEQYF. DNA of the CDR3: TGTGCCAGCAGCCCCGCGGTCCTTAGGGAGGGAGAGCAGTACTTC.

The chain combines TRBV30 with TRBJ1-1; tentative D call: TRBD1 (5 bases). The CDR3 covers 12 residues. V gave up 3 bases and J gave up 6 bases, with 11 bases separating them. Germline assignment: CDR1 GTSNPN and CDR2 SVGIG (reference sequence). The CDR3 bases are TGTGCCTGGAGCGACGGGGGGGCTGAAGCTTTCTTT. Translation: CAWSDGGAEAFF.

The chain combines TRBV7-9 with TRBJ1-1, with D possibly matching TRBD1 (5 bases). Deletions cut 5 bases from V and 11 bases from J, with 15 bases between. CDR1 is SEHNR, CDR2 FQNEAQ, per germline (reference sequence). The CDR3 loop spans 12 amino acids. CDR3 sequence (DNA): TGTGCCAGCAGCCCGACGGGGCGGATGGCTTTCTTT. It translates to CASSPTGRMAFF. The full variable domain, in which reference TRBV7-9 and TRBJ1-1 provide the parts outside the CDR3, is DTGVSQNPRHKITKRGQNVTFRCDPISEHNRLYWYRQTLGQGPEFLTYFQNEAQLEKSRLLSDRFSAERPKGSFSTLEIQRTEQGDSAMYLCASSPTGRMAFFGQGTRLTVV.

The chain employs TRBV7-8 and TRBJ1-2, with 7 bases identical to TRBD1. Looked up from germline, CDR1 is SGHVS and CDR2 is FQNEAQ. This CDR3 region has 14 residues. V lost 7 bases, J lost 2 bases, and 7 bases stayed unmatched. The DNA for the CDR3 is TGTGCCAGCACCCGAGGGGGCGGGAACTATGGCTACACCTTC. It encodes CASTRGGGNYGYTF.

The CDR3 region has the DNA TGTGCCAGCAGCGTAGAGGGATTGGGGGGCTACACCTTC. Its protein is CASSVEGLGGYTF. This rearrangement joins TRBV9 to TRBJ1-2; unclear D gene. In germline, CDR1 is SGDLS, CDR2 YYNGEE. V lost 0 bases and J lost 8, with 11 bases in between. This CDR3 region has 13 residues.

The rearrangement joins TRBV28 to TRBJ2-1; TRBD2 matches at 7 bases. With V trimmed by 6 bases and J by 8 bases, 13 bases remained unmatched. The CDR3 extends over 15 amino acids. Germline values: CDR1 MDHEN, CDR2 SYDVKM. The CDR3 spells CASSLFRRERYEQFF. For the CDR3, the DNA is TGTGCCAGCAGCCTATTTAGGCGGGAGAGGTATGAGCAGTTCTTC.

The genes are TRBV6-1 and TRBJ1-4; 8 bases are shared with TRBD1. With 2 bases clipped from V and 5 bases from J, the junction kept 4 bases outside the gene matches. CDR3 size: 15 residues. Germline loops: CDR1 MNHNS, CDR2 SASEGT. CDR3 in amino acids: CASSELRTGNEKLFF. The DNA for the CDR3 is TGTGCCAGCAGTGAATTACGGACAGGGAATGAAAAACTGTTTTTT.

V usage is TRBV4-1 and J usage is TRBJ1-5, with a tentative D call TRBD1 (6 bases). This CDR3 is built from 17 residues. Between the trimmed V and J ends, which lost 1 base and 0 bases, there was a span of 13 bases. The germline V gene encodes CDR1 MGHRA and CDR2 YSYEKL. The CDR3 nucleotides are TGCGCCAGCAGCCAAGCAGGTACAGGGTATAGCAATCAGCCCCAGCATTTT. Its protein is CASSQAGTGYSNQPQHF.

The chain couples TRBV5-8 to TRBJ2-3; D is perhaps TRBD1 (6 bases). This CDR3 spans 17 amino acids. Deletions cut 2 bases from V and 2 bases from J, with 18 bases between. CDR1 SGHTS and CDR2 YDEGEE come from the germline V gene. CDR3 bases: TGTGCCAGCAGCTTATCCGGGACACTTCAGGCCACAGATACGCAGTATTTT. Encoded protein: CASSLSGTLQATDTQYF.

The chain is built from TRBV6-6 and TRBJ2-5; 9 nucleotides line up with TRBD1. With V trimmed by 6 bases and J by 4 bases, 6 bases remained unmatched. This CDR3 has 14 amino acids. The germline gives CDR1 MNHNY, CDR2 SVGAGI (reference sequence). The CDR3 loop reads CASSYRGQGETQYF. The CDR3 DNA follows: TGTGCCAGCAGCTACAGGGGGCAGGGAGAGACCCAGTACTTC.

The rearrangement uses TRBV5-1 and TRBJ2-5; D is possibly TRBD1 (5 bases). The length of the CDR3 is 13 residues. Per germline, CDR1 SGHRS and CDR2 YFSETQ. V lost 4 bases, J lost 5 bases, and 12 bases lay in between. The CDR3 loop is CASSVWGRETQYF. The CDR3 DNA follows: TGCGCCAGCAGCGTCTGGGGCCGGGAGACCCAGTACTTC.

V and J are TRBV30 and TRBJ2-1, with D possibly matching TRBD2 (5 bases). Trimming left V 0 bases short and J 8 bases short, with 5 bases between. Per germline, CDR1 GTSNPN and CDR2 SVGIG (reference sequence). The CDR3 spans 11 residues. CDR3 DNA sequence: TGTGCCTGGAGTGTCGGGGATGAGCAGTTCTTC. Its protein product is CAWSVGDEQFF.

J is TRBJ2-5 and V is TRBV5-1, with TRBD1 matching over 8 bases. The V gene's germline CDR1 is SGHRS and CDR2 YFSETQ. The CDR3 is 16 residues long. V lost 4 bases, J lost 2 bases, and 10 bases stayed unmatched. CDR3 in DNA: TGCGCCAGCAGCACGGGGACAGGATATGTTCAAGAGACCCAGTACTTC. Encoded protein: CASSTGTGYVQETQYF.

This rearrangement joins TRBV6-1 to TRBJ1-6, with D possibly TRBD1 on 6 matching bases. CDR1 MNHNS and CDR2 SASEGT come from the germline V gene. The V gene lost 6 bases and the J gene lost 14 bases, with 17 bases spanning the gap. The CDR3 loop spans 13 amino acids. The CDR3, as DNA: TGTGCCAGCAGCGTATACAGGGTCTCGGCCCTCCACTTT. Translated, it gives CASSVYRVSALHF.

Only one count was recorded for this clone. The chain recombines TRBV25-1 with TRBJ2-7; the D gene is possibly TRBD2 (6 bases). The CDR3 length is 14 residues. The germline V gene encodes CDR1 MGHDK and CDR2 SYGVNS. V shed 6 bases and J shed 4 bases, with 16 bases lying between them. The CDR3, as DNA: TGTGCCAGCAGATTTAGCGCCGGGGGATACGAGCAGTACTTC. Translating gives CASRFSAGGYEQYF.

This chain joins TRBV4-2 and TRBJ1-2; 8 bases agree with TRBD1. The trim removed 1 base at V and 1 base at J, leaving 5 bases unmatched. From germline, CDR1 is LGHNA and CDR2 YNFKEQ. This CDR3 contains 16 residues. The chain's CDR3 is CASSQARTGINYGYTF. CDR3 DNA sequence: TGTGCCAGCAGCCAAGCCCGGACAGGGATTAACTATGGCTACACCTTC.

This sequence joins TRBV6-6 and TRBJ2-3, with 14 bases lining up with TRBD2. J was trimmed by 4 bases and V by 6 bases; bases with no gene match: 6. Germline lookup yields CDR1 MNHNY and CDR2 SVGAGI (reference sequence). This CDR3 has 16 amino acids. CDR3 loop: CASSRLAGGHPDTQYF. The CDR3 nucleotides are TGTGCCAGCAGCAGACTAGCGGGGGGGCATCCAGATACGCAGTATTTT.

This clone was found a few times. The rearrangement links TRBV7-9 to TRBJ2-7; possible D gene TRBD1, 7 bases. Germline V gene data show CDR1 as SEHNR and CDR2 as FQNEAQ (reference sequence). This CDR3 spans 15 amino acids. Trimming removed 4 bases at V and 2 bases at J, with 15 bases between. CDR3 nucleotides: TGTGCCAGCAGCTCACGGCGGGACAGCACCTACGAGCAGTACTTC. This gives the protein CASSSRRDSTYEQYF.

The rearrangement uses TRBV7-2 and TRBJ1-2; 9 bases agree with TRBD1. Germline V CDR1 and CDR2: SGHTA, FQGNSA. CDR3 size: 14 residues. V was pared by 4 bases and J by 5 bases, with 5 bases of the junction left unmatched. The CDR3 loop reads CASSSQGALYGYTF. The CDR3 nucleotides are TGTGCCAGCAGCTCACAGGGGGCCTTGTATGGCTACACCTTC.